This entry features one T cell receptor beta chain sequence. This specimen belongs to a study of blood T cell repertoires in COVID-19. The wider study: Acute and convalescent COVID-19 samples came from the United States, Italy and Spain.

CDR3 size: 12 residues. The V end lost 9 bases, the J end lost 6 bases, and 12 bases lay between the germline ends. Germline-derived CDR1 and CDR2 are MDHEN and SYDVKM. Only in-frame clones appear in the TCRdb table, and some are missing; sequencing was by immunoSEQ multiplex PCR. The table shows roughly 77,000 clones, with 79% occurring only once. The sample comprised peripheral blood. This receptor was obtained from a man between 60 and 75 years old with active or convalescent COVID-19. The V gene is TRBV28, the J gene TRBJ1-5; D remains unclear. This CDR3 reads CASLAGSQPQHF. The CDR3 DNA is TGTGCCAGTCTAGCGGGGAGTCAGCCCCAGCATTTT.